The rows below give T cell receptor beta chains drawn from one sample of a study of blood T cell repertoires in COVID-19. Libraries were prepared by immunoSEQ multiplex PCR; TCRdb keeps only in-frame clonotypes and omits some of them. The profile shows around 90,000 clones, about 85% of them singletons. Sequencing was performed on peripheral blood. The receptors originated from a male donor with acute or convalescent COVID-19. CDR3s include the opening cysteine and the closing phenylalanine or tryptophan. The D gene is left open where the match is weak. Only some rows state a clone size, as once, few, many or a class for expanded clones.

size: -; J: TRBJ2-1; D: TRBD1; V: TRBV7-8; DNA: TGTGCCAGCAGCTCCGACAGGGGTATCTACAATGAGCAGTTCTTC; CDR3: CASSSDRGIYNEQFF
size: few; J: TRBJ1-2; D: TRBD1; V: TRBV3-1/TRBV3-2; DNA: TGTGCCAGCAGCGTCAGACAGGGCCCTATAGATGGCTACACCTTC; CDR3: CASSVRQGPIDGYTF
size: -; J: TRBJ1-1; D: -; V: TRBV3-1/TRBV3-2; DNA: TGTGCCAGCAGCCAGGAGGGAATGGGGACCCCTGAAGCTTTCTTT; CDR3: CASSQEGMGTPEAFF
size: -; J: TRBJ2-7; D: TRBD1; V: TRBV15; DNA: TGTGCCACCAGCGCAAGTACAGGGGCCACCTACGAGCAGTACTTC; CDR3: CATSASTGATYEQYF
size: -; J: TRBJ1-4; D: -; V: TRBV18; DNA: TGTGCCAGCTCACCAGGCGGCGATGCAACTAATGAAAAACTGTTTTTT; CDR3: CASSPGGDATNEKLFF
size: -; J: TRBJ1-5; D: -; V: TRBV5-5; DNA: TGTGCCAGCAGCTGGAACAGTAACAATCAGCCCCAGCATTTT; CDR3: CASSWNSNNQPQHF
size: -; J: TRBJ1-6; D: TRBD1; V: TRBV2; DNA: TGTGCCAGCAGCGTTGGACAGGCCGTCTATAATTCACCCCTCCACTTT; CDR3: CASSVGQAVYNSPLHF
size: once; J: TRBJ1-2; D: -; V: TRBV19; DNA: TGTGCCAGTAGCAGGGGTGTAGATGGCTACACCTTC; CDR3: CASSRGVDGYTF
size: -; J: TRBJ2-3; D: TRBD1; V: TRBV5-1; DNA: TGCGCCAGCAGTAAACCACAGGGGTTGACAGATACGCAGTATTTT; CDR3: CASSKPQGLTDTQYF
size: -; J: TRBJ1-5; D: TRBD1; V: TRBV28; DNA: TGTGCCAGCAGTCGGGACAGGGTCGGGCAGCCCCAGCATTTT; CDR3: CASSRDRVGQPQHF